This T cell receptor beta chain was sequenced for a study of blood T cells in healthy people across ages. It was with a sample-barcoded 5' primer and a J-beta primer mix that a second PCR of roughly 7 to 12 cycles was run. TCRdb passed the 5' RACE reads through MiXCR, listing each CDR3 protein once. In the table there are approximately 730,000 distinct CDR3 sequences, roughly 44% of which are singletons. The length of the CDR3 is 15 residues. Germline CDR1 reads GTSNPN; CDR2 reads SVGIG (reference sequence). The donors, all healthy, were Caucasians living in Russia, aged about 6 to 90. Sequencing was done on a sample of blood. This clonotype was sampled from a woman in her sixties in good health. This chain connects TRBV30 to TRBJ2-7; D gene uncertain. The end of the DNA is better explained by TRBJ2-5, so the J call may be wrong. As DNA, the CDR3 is TGTGCCTGGAGTAGGCCGCGGACGTTTGGAGAGACCCAGTACTTC. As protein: CAWSRPRTFGETQYF.